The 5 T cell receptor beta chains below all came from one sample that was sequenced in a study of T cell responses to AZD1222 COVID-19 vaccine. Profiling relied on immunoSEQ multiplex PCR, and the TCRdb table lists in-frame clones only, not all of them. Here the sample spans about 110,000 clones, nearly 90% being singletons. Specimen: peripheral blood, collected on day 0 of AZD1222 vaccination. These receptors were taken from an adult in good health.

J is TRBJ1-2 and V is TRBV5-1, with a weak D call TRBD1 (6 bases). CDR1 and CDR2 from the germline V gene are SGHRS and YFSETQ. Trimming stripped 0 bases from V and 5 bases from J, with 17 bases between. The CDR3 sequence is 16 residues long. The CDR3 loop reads CASSLAIGRGGYGYTF. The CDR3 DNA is TGCGCCAGCAGCTTGGCCATCGGCAGGGGAGGGTATGGCTACACCTTC.

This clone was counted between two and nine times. CDR3 residues: CASGSGFYEQYF. The CDR3 DNA reads TGTGCTAGTGGTAGCGGGTTCTACGAGCAGTACTTC. The chain carries TRBV12-5 and TRBJ2-7, with a weak D call TRBD2 (6 bases). The CDR3 is 12 amino acids. V lost 5 bases to trimming and J lost 3 bases, with 8 bases between them. The germline V gene encodes CDR1 LGHNT and CDR2 FRNRAP. The whole variable domain, filled in from reference TRBV12-5 and TRBJ2-7, reads DARVTQTPRHKVTEMGQEVTMRCQPILGHNTVFWYRQTMMQGLELLAYFRNRAPLDDSGMPKDRFSAEMPDATLATLKIQPSEPRDSAVYFCASGSGFYEQYFGPGTRLTVT.

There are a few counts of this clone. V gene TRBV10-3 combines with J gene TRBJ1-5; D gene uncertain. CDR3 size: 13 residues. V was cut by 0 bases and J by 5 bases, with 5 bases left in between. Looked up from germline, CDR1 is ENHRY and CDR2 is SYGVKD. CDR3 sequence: CAISESVDQPQHF. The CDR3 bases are TGTGCCATCAGTGAGTCAGTTGATCAGCCCCAGCATTTT.

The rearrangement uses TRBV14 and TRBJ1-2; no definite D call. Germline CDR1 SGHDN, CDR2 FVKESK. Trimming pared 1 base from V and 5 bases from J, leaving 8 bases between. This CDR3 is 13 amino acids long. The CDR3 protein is CASSQGVVYGYTF. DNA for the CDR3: TGTGCCAGCAGCCAAGGGGTCGTGTATGGCTACACCTTC.

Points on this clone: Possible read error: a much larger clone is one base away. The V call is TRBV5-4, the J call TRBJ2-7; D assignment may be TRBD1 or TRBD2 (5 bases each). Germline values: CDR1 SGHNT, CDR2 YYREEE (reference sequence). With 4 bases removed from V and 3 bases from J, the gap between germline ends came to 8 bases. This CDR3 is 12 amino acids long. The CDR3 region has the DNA TGTGCCAGCAGCCGGGACGGCTACGAGCAGTACTTC. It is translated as CASSRDGYEQYF.